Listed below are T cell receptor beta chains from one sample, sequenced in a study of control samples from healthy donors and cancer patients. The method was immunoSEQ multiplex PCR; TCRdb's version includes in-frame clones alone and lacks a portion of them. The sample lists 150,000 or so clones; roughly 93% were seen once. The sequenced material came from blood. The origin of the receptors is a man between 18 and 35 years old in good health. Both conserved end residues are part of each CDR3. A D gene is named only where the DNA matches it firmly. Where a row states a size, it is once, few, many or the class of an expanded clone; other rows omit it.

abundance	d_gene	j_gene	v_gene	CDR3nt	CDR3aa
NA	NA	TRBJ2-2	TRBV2	TGTGCCAGCAGTCTAGATCTAACCGGGGAGCTGTTTTTT	CASSLDLTGELFF
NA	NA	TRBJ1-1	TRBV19	TGTGCCAGTAGTCAACAGGCGAACACTGAAGCTTTCTTT	CASSQQANTEAFF
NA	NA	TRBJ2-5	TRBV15	TGTGCCACCAGCAGAGAACTGGGGGTAGCCTGGGAGACCCAGTACTTC	CATSRELGVAWETQYF
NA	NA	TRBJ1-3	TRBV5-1	TGCGCCAGCAGCTTGAGGCATCCCCCTGGAAACACCATATATTTT	CASSLRHPPGNTIYF
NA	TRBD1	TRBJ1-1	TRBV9	TGTGCCAGCTCGGCCACCGATCCGACAGGGTGGGAGACGAGGACTGAAGCTTTCTTT	CASSATDPTGWETRTEAFF
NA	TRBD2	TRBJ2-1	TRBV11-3	TGTGCCAGCAGCTTACCTAGCGGGGGGGACAATGAGCAGTTCTTC	CASSLPSGGDNEQFF
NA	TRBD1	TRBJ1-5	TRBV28	TGTGCCAGCAGTCCCGACAGGGTCTATAAGCCCCAGCATTTT	CASSPDRVYKPQHF
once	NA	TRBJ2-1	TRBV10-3	TGTGCCATCAGTGAGTCACGGGGGACTTACAATGAGCAGTTCTTC	CAISESRGTYNEQFF
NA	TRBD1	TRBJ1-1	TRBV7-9	TGTGCCAGCAGCCCACCAGACAGGGGTGAAGCTTTCTTT	CASSPPDRGEAFF
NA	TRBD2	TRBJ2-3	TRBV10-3	TGTGCCATCAGTGACTATCTGACTAGCGGGAGTTTAGGAGATACGCAGTATTTT	CAISDYLTSGSLGDTQYF
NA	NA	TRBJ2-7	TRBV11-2	TGTGCCAGCAGCTTAGATCCGGGGTCCTACGAGCAGTACTTC	CASSLDPGSYEQYF
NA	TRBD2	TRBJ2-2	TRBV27	TGTGCCAGCAGTTATGGGACTAGCGGGAGAAAGGAGCTGTTTTTT	CASSYGTSGRKELFF
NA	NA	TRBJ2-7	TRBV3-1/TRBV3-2	TGTGCCAGCAGTAGGTTAAGCTACGAGCAGTACTTC	CASSRLSYEQYF
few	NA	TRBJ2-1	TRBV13	TGTGCCAGCAGCTTACTGGGGGATGAGCAGTTCTTC	CASSLLGDEQFF
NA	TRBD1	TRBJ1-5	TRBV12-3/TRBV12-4	TGTGCCAGCAGTTTGGTCAGGGGGCATACCCAGCATTTT	CASSLVRGHTQHF
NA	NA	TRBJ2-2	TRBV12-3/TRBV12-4	TGTGCCAGCAGACGCCGCGGGGAGCTGTTTTTT	CASRRRGELFF
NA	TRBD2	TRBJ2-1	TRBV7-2	TGTGCCAGCAGCCTAGGGTTGCGGGGGGGTAATGAGCAGTTCTTC	CASSLGLRGGNEQFF
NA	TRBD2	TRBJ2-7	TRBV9	TGTGCCAGCAGCGTGATGGGACTAGGGGACTACGAGCAGTACTTC	CASSVMGLGDYEQYF
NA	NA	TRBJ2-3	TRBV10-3	TGTGCCATCAGCCTCCCGGACAACACAGATACGCAGTATTTT	CAISLPDNTDTQYF
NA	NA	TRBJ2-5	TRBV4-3	TGCGCCAGCAGCCGGAACCTGGGTAAAGAGACCCAGTACTTC	CASSRNLGKETQYF
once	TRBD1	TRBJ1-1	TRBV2	TGTGCCAGCAGTCGCCGGGACAGGGTCATCTTTTTAGCTTTCTTT	CASSRRDRVIFLAFF
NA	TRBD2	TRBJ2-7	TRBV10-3	TGTGCCATCAGTGACTACCCTTCTAGCGGGGGAGGCTACGAGCAGTACTTC	CAISDYPSSGGGYEQYF
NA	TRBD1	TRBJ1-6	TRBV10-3	TGTGCCATCAGTGTTCGGGAGGTGGACAGGGGCTCCTATAATTCACCCCTCCACTTT	CAISVREVDRGSYNSPLHF
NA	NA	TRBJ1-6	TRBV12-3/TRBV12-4	TGTGCCAGCAGCCGGGAGTTTGAGGTCCACTTT	CASSREFEVHF
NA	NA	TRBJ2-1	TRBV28	TGTGCCAGCAACCTCGCTGGAAACTCCTACAATGAGCAGTTCTTC	CASNLAGNSYNEQFF
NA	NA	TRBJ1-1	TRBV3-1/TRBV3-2	TGTGCCAGCAGCCAAGAGGGTGAAGCTTTCTTT	CASSQEGEAFF
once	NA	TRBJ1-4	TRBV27	TGTGCCAGCAGTTTATCATGGGGGCAGGGTGTCAGGAGTGAAAAACTGTTTTTT	CASSLSWGQGVRSEKLFF
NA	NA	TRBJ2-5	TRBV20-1	TGCAGTGCTAGCCTAGGGGAGACCCAGTACTTC	CSASLGETQYF
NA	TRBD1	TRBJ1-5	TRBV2	TGTGCCAGCAGTGAACTGACAGGGCGGAGCAATCAGCCCCAGCATTTT	CASSELTGRSNQPQHF
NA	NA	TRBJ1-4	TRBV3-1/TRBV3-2	TGTGCCAGCTCGCGGGGGGCGCGAGAAAAACTGTTTTTT	CASSRGAREKLFF
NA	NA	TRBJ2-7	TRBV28	TGTGCCAGCAGTTTCCCAGAACGGTACGAGCAGTACTTC	CASSFPERYEQYF
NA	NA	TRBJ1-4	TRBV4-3	TGCGCCAGCAGCCAAGATCCAGGAGGGGAAAAACTGTTTTTT	CASSQDPGGEKLFF
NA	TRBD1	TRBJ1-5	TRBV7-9	TGTGCCAGCAGCCCGGGACAGGGGGCCATAGGCAATCAGCCCCAGCATTTT	CASSPGQGAIGNQPQHF
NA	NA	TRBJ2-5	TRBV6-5	TGTGCCAGCGCCGGGACAAAAAAGGGAGAGACCCAGTACTTC	CASAGTKKGETQYF
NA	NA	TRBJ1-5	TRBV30	TGTGCCTGGAGCCCCGGGGCCCCGAGGCCCCAGCATTTT	CAWSPGAPRPQHF
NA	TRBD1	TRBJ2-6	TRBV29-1	TGCAGCGTATTTTCTTGGGGGACAGGAGACTCTGGGGCCAACGTCCTGACTTTC	CSVFSWGTGDSGANVLTF
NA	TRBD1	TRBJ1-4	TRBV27	TGTGCCAGCAGTTCACCCTCGACAGGGTATAAACTGTTTTTT	CASSSPSTGYKLFF
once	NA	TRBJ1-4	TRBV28	TGTGCCAGCACCCCACCGGCAGCCATTAATGAAAAACTGTTTTTT	CASTPPAAINEKLFF
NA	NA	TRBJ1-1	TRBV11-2	TGTGCCAGCAGCTTGGGACAAATGAACACTGAAGCTTTCTTT	CASSLGQMNTEAFF